The 9 T cell receptor beta chains below come from one sample, sequenced in a study of blood T cells in healthy people across ages. It was with a sample-barcoded 5' primer and a J-beta primer mix that a second PCR of roughly 7 to 12 cycles was run. From the 5' RACE reads, TCRdb called clonotypes with MiXCR, one entry per CDR3 protein. The sample records about 1,500,000 distinct CDR3 sequences, approximately 30% being singletons. Sequences were obtained from blood. These receptors all stem from a young woman in good health.

The gene calls are TRBV2 and TRBJ2-7; tentative D call: TRBD1 (5 bases). The V gene's germline CDR1 is SNHLY and CDR2 FYNNEI. Trimming removed 7 bases from V and 2 bases from J, with 12 bases in between. The CDR3 runs to 13 residues. The CDR3 sequence is CASTSTAAYEQYF. The CDR3 nucleotides read TGTGCCAGCACGTCGACAGCAGCCTACGAGCAGTACTTC. The whole variable domain, filled in from reference TRBV2 and TRBJ2-7, reads EPEVTQTPSHQVTQMGQEVILRCVPISNHLYFYWYRQILGQKVEFLVSFYNNEISEKSEIFDDQFSVERPDGSNFTLKIRSTKLEDSAMYFCASTSTAAYEQYFGPGTRLTVT.

This chain links TRBV20-1 with TRBJ1-1; D gene ambiguous. Germline V gives CDR1 DFQATT, CDR2 SNEGSKA (reference sequence). Trimming pared 5 bases from V and 1 base from J, leaving 20 bases between. There are 16 residues in the CDR3. The CDR3 protein is CSASAGSPGGNTEAFF. The CDR3 DNA is TGCAGTGCTTCAGCCGGGAGTCCGGGAGGGAACACTGAAGCTTTCTTT.

This clonotype was counted ten times or more. V gene TRBV20-1 combines with J gene TRBJ2-7; no clear D gene. The germline gives CDR1 DFQATT, CDR2 SNEGSKA (reference sequence). Trimming removed 1 base at V and 5 bases at J, with 6 bases between. This CDR3 has 11 amino acids. The CDR3 region is CSARGGDEQYF. DNA for the CDR3: TGCAGTGCTAGAGGTGGCGACGAGCAGTACTTC.

In the case of this clonotype: A read error may account for a junction end that differs from germline. The chain joins TRBV4-3 to TRBJ2-7; D might be TRBD2 (7 bases). The CDR3 runs 15 residues. Germline V gene lookup returns CDR1 LGHNA and CDR2 YSLEER. The CDR3: CVSSQDRGGSGEQYF. CDR3 in DNA: TGCGTCAGCAGCCAAGATAGGGGGGGTAGTGGCGAGCAGTACTTC.

The chain combines TRBV15 with TRBJ2-6; 7 positions match TRBD1. The germline gives CDR1 LNHNV, CDR2 YYDKDF (reference sequence). V lost 3 bases and J lost 0; bases outside the gene matches: 5. This CDR3 spans 17 amino acids. DNA of the CDR3: TGTGCCACCAGCAGGGACAGGCCCACCTCTGGGGCCAACGTCCTGACTTTC. Translation gives CATSRDRPTSGANVLTF.

This clonotype was picked up many times. The rearrangement uses TRBV5-1 and TRBJ1-2; 8 bases line up with TRBD1. Germline CDR1 reads SGHRS; CDR2 reads YFSETQ. Unmatched junction bases numbered 25, after V lost 6 bases and J lost 6 bases. The length of the CDR3 is 19 residues. Written as DNA, the CDR3 is TGCGCCAGCACCTTCATCCCCAACCTCCGGGACAGGAAATTTGATGGCTACACCTTC. It encodes CASTFIPNLRDRKFDGYTF.

The chain links TRBV12-3 or TRBV12-4 to TRBJ1-6; D call uncertain. V was clipped by 3 bases and J by 5 bases, with 8 bases between them. This CDR3 is built from 14 residues. CDR3 coding DNA: TGTGCCAGCAGTTTCGGTGGCGATAATTCACCCCTCCACTTT. Amino acids: CASSFGGDNSPLHF.

This clonotype was recorded many times. This chain joins TRBV7-2 and TRBJ1-5; 9 bases align to TRBD1. The germline gives CDR1 SGHTA, CDR2 FQGNSA. The junction had 9 bases not matched to a gene; V was cut back by 5 bases and J by 7 bases. The CDR3 has 15 residues. CDR3: CASSQGGTGFQPQHF. In DNA form, the CDR3 reads TGTGCCAGCAGCCAAGGAGGGACAGGGTTCCAGCCCCAGCATTTT. The full variable domain, its missing parts supplied by reference TRBV7-2 and TRBJ1-5, is GAGVSQSPSNKVTEKGKDVELRCDPISGHTALYWYRQSLGQGLEFLIYFQGNSAPDKSGLPSDRFSAERTGGSVSTLTIQRTQQEDSAVYLCASSQGGTGFQPQHFGDGTRLSIL.

This clonotype was found a few times. The rearrangement links TRBV7-2 to TRBJ2-2, with no clear D. Looked up from germline, CDR1 is SGHTA and CDR2 is FQGNSA. This CDR3 spans 11 amino acids. V dropped 6 bases and J dropped 6 bases, with 5 bases sitting between them. The CDR3 DNA sequence: TGTGCCAGCAGAGGGTCCGGGGAGCTGTTTTTT. Amino acid sequence: CASRGSGELFF.